This T cell receptor beta chain was profiled in a study of control samples from healthy donors and cancer patients (dated by TCRdb to about 2020). For this clone: Its cognate antigen has yet to be identified. The input lacks base qualities; no much larger clone sits a single base away.

The library was produced with the immunoSEQ multiplex PCR assay. What TCRdb holds here is the immuneACCESS table cut down to in-frame rearrangements. Part of the clones is not present; checked against another copy, under half of the missing clones reflect an unresolved V gene, and the others are unexplained. In all, the sample holds some 34,000 clones, and roughly 92% of those were seen once. Around 1.6% of the sample belongs to the ten largest clones. Sequencing was carried out using PBMCs. This TCR derives from a man in his forties with colorectal cancer.

CDR3 reads: CAWIKGGARTEAFF. In nucleotide form, the sequence is TGTGCCTGGATAAAAGGCGGGGCGAGGACTGAAGCTTTCTTT. The chain employs TRBV30 and TRBJ1-1; a tentative D match to TRBD1 spans 5 bases. V is shortened by 4 bases, J by 5 bases, and the region joining them spans 17 bases. The germline V gene (reference sequence) specifies GTSNPN as CDR1 and SVGIG as CDR2. The CDR3 goes from the cysteine to the phenylalanine over 14 residues. Here the CDR3 DNA is all that survives: 42 bases in frame from base 1.